Described below is a single T cell receptor beta chain sequence and its context. Antigen specificity is unknown. Measured with immunoSEQ multiplex PCR; TCRdb has only the in-frame clones, and not every one. Of 100,000 to 150,000 clones listed, around 90% are singletons. The sample is drawn from a study of T cell responses to AZD1222 COVID-19 vaccine. Findings and caveats of the study: White British donors predominated, females outnumbered males, and clonal diversity was possibly underestimated. The span of vaccine-associated CD4 TCRs extended across spike, with dominance at 160-218 and 743-854. Spike-specific TCR breadth and depth both grew after two AZD1222 doses.

The TCR comes from an adult in good health. Sequencing was performed on peripheral blood, taken on day 0 of AZD1222 vaccination.

The CDR3 loop is CASSEGTGGSPLHF. DNA of the CDR3: TGTGCCAGCAGTGAAGGGACAGGCGGCTCACCCCTCCACTTT. The chain carries TRBV6-4 and TRBJ1-6, with 8 bases identical to TRBD1. The CDR3 contains 14 residues. CDR1 is MRHNA, CDR2 SNTAGT, per germline. With 3 bases clipped from V and 10 bases from J, the junction kept 5 bases outside the gene matches.